Following are 6 T cell receptor beta chains from one sample sequenced in a study of blood T cells in healthy people across ages. A J-beta primer mix and a sample-barcoded 5' primer were used in a second PCR of roughly 6 to 11 cycles. MiXCR was run by TCRdb on the 5' RACE reads, yielding one entry per CDR3 protein. In the table there are around 990,000 distinct CDR3 sequences, less than 45% of which are singletons. Input material: blood. The receptors were gathered from a man younger than 30 in good health.

There are a few counts of this clonotype. The rearrangement joins TRBV12-3 or TRBV12-4 to TRBJ2-7; D is undetermined. V lost 6 bases to trimming and J lost 4 bases, with 13 bases between them. The CDR3 sequence is 13 residues long. CDR3 in amino acids: CASSRGPEYEQYF. DNA of the CDR3: TGTGCCAGCAGCCGTGGGCCAGAATACGAGCAGTACTTC.

This sequence joins TRBV15 and TRBJ2-3; no clear D. The V and J ends lost 0 bases and 6 bases respectively, with 10 bases between them. The CDR3 covers 14 residues. CDR1 and CDR2 from the germline V gene are LNHNV and YYDKDF (reference sequence). This chain's CDR3 is CATSRDAPADTQYF. In DNA form, the CDR3 reads TGTGCCACCAGCAGAGATGCCCCCGCTGATACGCAGTATTTT.

The chain couples TRBV28 to TRBJ1-5; D is unclear. V gave up 6 bases and J gave up 1 base, with 16 bases separating them. The CDR3 covers 16 residues. Per the germline V gene, CDR1 is MDHEN and CDR2 is SYDVKM. CDR3 nucleotide sequence: TGTGCCAGCAGCCTGCTAGAGTCGGGAAGCAATCAGCCCCAGCATTTT. Translated: CASSLLESGSNQPQHF. Looking up the rest from reference TRBV28 and TRBJ1-5 gives the full variable domain: DVKVTQSSRYLVKRTGEKVFLECVQDMDHENMFWYRQDPGLGLRLIYFSYDVKMKEKGDIPEGYSVSREKKERFSLILESASTNQTSMYLCASSLLESGSNQPQHFGDGTRLSIL.

This clonotype was seen only once. The chain recombines TRBV20-1 with TRBJ2-4; D gene uncertain. TRBJ2-7 explains the end of the DNA better; the J call may be wrong. CDR1 DFQATT and CDR2 SNEGSKA come from the germline V gene (reference sequence). This CDR3 is 14 amino acids long. The CDR3 protein is CSASPPTEAYEQYF. CDR3 sequence (DNA): TGCAGTGCTAGCCCCCCCACAGAGGCCTACGAGCAGTACTTC.

The table lists this clonotype with a count of one. This sequence joins TRBV12-3 or TRBV12-4 and TRBJ2-5; 8 nucleotides line up with TRBD1. The junction had 11 bases not matched to a gene; V was cut back by 6 bases and J by 11 bases. The CDR3 sequence is 13 residues long. CDR3 DNA: TGTGCCAGCAGGGGGACAGGTAGGGATGAGCAGTACTTC. Translation gives CASRGTGRDEQYF.

The V call is TRBV12-3 or TRBV12-4, the J call TRBJ2-1; D might be TRBD2 (6 bases). The CDR3 covers 17 residues. Trimming left V 4 bases short and J 0 bases short, with 16 bases between. The DNA of the CDR3 is TGTGCCAGCAGTTCCGGCGTTGGGGGGAGCTCCTACAATGAGCAGTTCTTC. Translation gives CASSSGVGGSSYNEQFF.